This T cell receptor (beta chain) is from a study of OX40 agonist ivuxolimab in advanced cancers. Study-level information: Dose-escalation patients were diagnosed with hepatocellular carcinoma, melanoma, renal cell cancer or head and neck cancer. Partial responses occurred in three patients (one hepatocellular carcinoma, two cutaneous melanoma). Whole-study results and caveats: Fewer expanded clones were found on average in CD4+ than in CD8+ T cells. Expanded peripheral T cell antigen specificity was not determined.

CDR3 length: 16 amino acids. J lost 0 bases, V lost 2 bases, and 6 bases had no gene match. Germline-derived CDR1 and CDR2 are SGHTA and FQGTGA. Method: immunoSEQ multiplex PCR; TCRdb's copy keeps in-frame clones and lacks some. The data show about 68,000 clones, with around 83% seen just once and approximately 1.5% held by the top ten. On this clone itself: Its antigen is unidentified.

The sequence came from an adult with an advanced solid tumor such as melanoma, head and neck, liver or kidney cancer. The chain links TRBV7-3 to TRBJ2-5; 7 nucleotides align to TRBD2. The source was CD4+ or CD8+ T cells sorted from blood, collected in a trial of the OX40 agonist ivuxolimab. The CDR3 nucleotides read TGTGCCAGCAGCTTAGTGGGAGGGGCCAACCAAGAGACCCAGTACTTC. Amino acid sequence: CASSLVGGANQETQYF. Variable domain in full (rest from reference TRBV7-3 and TRBJ2-5): GAGVSQTPSNKVTEKGKYVELRCDPISGHTALYWYRQSLGQGPEFLIYFQGTGAADDSGLPNDRFFAVRPEGSVSTLKIQRTERGDSAVYLCASSLVGGANQETQYFGPGTRLLVL.